This record concerns one T cell receptor (beta chain) sequence. This clone qualifies as hyperexpanded (1% or more). No cognate antigen has been identified for it. The record has no base qualities; no much larger clone is one base away. This entry belongs to a study of metastatic and nonmetastatic thyroid tumors (dated by TCRdb to 2018 to 2021). Regarding the study in general: The researchers compared repertoires between peripheral blood samples and tumor or nodule tissue samples from patients with malignant or benign thyroid disease.

The CDR3 sequence holds 11 residues, the cysteine and phenylalanine included. Only the CDR3 DNA stays, 33 bases, in frame from base 1. Deletion took 4 bases off V and 9 bases off J, with a span of 9 bases between the germline ends. Here is what the overall study found, with its caveats: TCR beta diversity was reported as significantly higher in malignant tumors than in benign nodules, in both blood and tumor samples.

Library preparation used PCR. The instrument was an Illumina HiSeq 4000. High-throughput sequencing was used to profile the TCR beta-chain CDR3 region of every patient. On the authors' methods: The researchers built a classifier to tell apart papillary thyroid cancer patients with distant metastasis, based on CDR3 differences among clinicopathological groups. The Shannon index was used to measure repertoire diversity, and the Morisita-Horn index was used to measure how similar tumor and blood repertoires were. The raw public reads went through TCRdb reprocessing: fastp at Q25, MiXCR clone calling, in-frame beta chains kept. The V and J calls reflect TCRdb's pipeline rather than the authors' work. The sample table contains about 22,000 clones; only one count was recorded for 35% to 45% of them. Clones ranked in the top ten supply over 20% of the sample. No treatment had been received by any patient before thyroid surgery. Using T-cell receptor beta sequencing, the researchers looked back retrospectively at clinical samples from patients, gathered between about 2011 and 2018.

The sequence was obtained from a male donor with papillary thyroid cancer or a benign thyroid nodule (not recorded which). Some clones in this sample may be carry-over from other donors' samples. The chain was built from TRBV12-3 or TRBV12-4 and TRBJ1-1, with the D gene not confidently named. The sequencing sample was made of blood. The DNA reads as follows: TGTGCCAGCAGTTCACAGAGAAAAGCTTTCTTT. It translates to CASSSQRKAFF.